The rows below give T cell receptor beta chains drawn from one sample of a study of control samples from healthy donors and cancer patients. The method was immunoSEQ multiplex PCR; TCRdb's version includes in-frame clones alone and lacks a portion of them. The sample yields 150,000 to 200,000 clones, around 94% seen once. The sequenced sample was PBMCs. Source of these receptors: a man in his 60s with colorectal cancer. Each CDR3 is given with its conserved first and last residue. The D gene is left open where the match is weak. Clone size is shown for a subset of rows, as once, few, many or a class of expanded clone.

CDR3	DNA	size	V	D	J
CASSLGPGWEETQYF	TGTGCCAGCAGCCTGGGGCCGGGCTGGGAGGAGACCCAGTACTTC	-	TRBV5-4	-	TRBJ2-5
CASSLWGGVRNSPLHF	TGTGCCAGCAGTTTATGGGGGGGGGTGAGAAACTCACCCCTCCACTTT	-	TRBV28	-	TRBJ1-6
CASSSRVSYEQYF	TGTGCCAGCAGCTCCCGGGTCTCCTACGAGCAGTACTTC	-	TRBV7-9	-	TRBJ2-7
CASSLYVGDTQYF	TGTGCCAGCAGCTTGTACGTCGGGGATACGCAGTATTTT	-	TRBV5-5	-	TRBJ2-3
CATSDRDEQFF	TGTGCCACCAGTGATAGGGATGAGCAGTTCTTC	once	TRBV24-1	-	TRBJ2-1
CASSQEGGTEAFF	TGTGCCAGCAGCCAGGAGGGGGGCACTGAAGCTTTCTTT	few	TRBV3-1/TRBV3-2	-	TRBJ1-1
CASSVGTDTQYF	TGTGCCAGCAGCGTAGGCACAGATACGCAGTATTTT	-	TRBV9	-	TRBJ2-3
CASSLTSGVSTDTQYF	TGCGCCAGCAGCTTGACTAGCGGGGTTAGCACAGATACGCAGTATTTT	once	TRBV5-1	TRBD2	TRBJ2-3
CASSSGSSYEQYF	TGTGCCAGCAGTTCAGGGAGCTCCTACGAGCAGTACTTC	-	TRBV28	-	TRBJ2-7
CASSGGAGEKLFF	TGCGCCAGCAGTGGGGGGGCCGGTGAAAAACTGTTTTTT	-	TRBV10-2	-	TRBJ1-4
CASSLAGGNYNEQFF	TGTGCCAGCAGCTTAGCGGGGGGCAATTACAATGAGCAGTTCTTC	-	TRBV7-2	-	TRBJ2-1